This TCR beta chain is from a study of shared clonotypes between healthy human individuals. About this clone: The antigen is undetermined.

General observations from the study: In contrast to clonotypes shared by all four donors, non-shared clonotypes had lower generation probabilities. Among several donors, about 4.6% of naive CD4 clonotypes were found in common. Estimated richness values were generally larger in naive subsets than in memory subsets.

Sequencing used immunoSEQ multiplex PCR; TCRdb keeps in-frame clones, though not all of them. The sample lists 2 million to 3 million clones, approximately 93% occurring once. The CDR3 contains 13 residues. The germline V gene encodes CDR1 LNHNV and CDR2 YYDKDF (reference sequence). Between the trimmed V and J ends, which lost 3 bases and 13 bases, there was a span of 18 bases. The chain joins TRBV15 to TRBJ1-2, with a possible D match to TRBD1 (6 bases). The receptor was derived from a man younger than 35 in good health. Some clones in this sample may be carry-over from other donors' samples. Sequenced: naive CD4+ T cells from PBMCs. The subset denotes: CD45RA+ positively selected. The CDR3 DNA follows: TGTGCCACCAGCAGGAAATACAGGGTGGGGGTCACCTTC. As protein: CATSRKYRVGVTF. Full variable domain (remainder filled in from reference TRBV15 and TRBJ1-2): DAMVIQNPRYQVTQFGKPVTLSCSQTLNHNVMYWYQQKSSQAPKLLFHYYDKDFNNEADTPDNFQSRRPNTSFCFLDIRSPGLGDTAMYLCATSRKYRVGVTFGSGTRLTVV.